The clone carrying this TCR beta chain was counted between two and nine times. After the reaction, proliferating CFSE-low CD3+CD4+ and CD3+CD8+ responders were sorted. These data come from a study of graft-versus-host responses after intestinal transplantation. About the study: Tacrolimus and steroids were given for roughly 3 years to all recipients after anti-thymocyte globulin induction.

Here immunoSEQ multiplex PCR was the method, and the copy in TCRdb shows in-frame clones only, minus some. This table holds over 20,000 clones, over 35% found once. CDR1 is SGHTA and CDR2 is FQGTGA in the germline V gene. V was trimmed by 5 bases and J by 1 base, leaving 12 bases between them. CDR3 length: 16 amino acids. This TCR derives from a human patient who received an intestinal transplant. This chain connects TRBV7-3 to TRBJ2-6; D is possibly TRBD1 (6 bases). The input for sequencing was alloreactive CD4+ T cells from a mixed lymphocyte reaction culture, taken before intestinal transplant. Subset: CFSE-low proliferating T cells sorted from approximately 6-day pre-transplant mixed lymphocyte reaction (GvH or HvG direction). CDR3 loop: CASSPTGTSGANVLTF. The CDR3 DNA reads TGTGCCAGCAGCCCAACCGGGACATCTGGGGCCAACGTCCTGACTTTC.